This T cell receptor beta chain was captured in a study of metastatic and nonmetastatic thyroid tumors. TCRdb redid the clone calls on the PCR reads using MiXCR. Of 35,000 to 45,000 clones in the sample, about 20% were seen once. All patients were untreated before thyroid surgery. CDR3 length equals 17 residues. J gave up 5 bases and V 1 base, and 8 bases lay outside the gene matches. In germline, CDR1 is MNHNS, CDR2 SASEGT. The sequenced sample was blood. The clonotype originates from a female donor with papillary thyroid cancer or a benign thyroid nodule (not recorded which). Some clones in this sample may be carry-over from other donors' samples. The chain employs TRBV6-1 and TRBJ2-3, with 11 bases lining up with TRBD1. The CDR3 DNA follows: TGTGCCAGCAGTGAAGGGACAGGGGGCTTCTGGGTAGATACGCAGTATTTT. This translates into CASSEGTGGFWVDTQYF.